These 24 T cell receptor beta chains were all obtained from the same sample, sequenced in a study of response to subunit inactivated influenza vaccine. One entry per CDR3 protein, called by TCRdb with MiXCR from the RT-PCR reads. The table has about 160,000 distinct CDR3 sequences, around 10% seen once. This specimen was CD8+ T cells sorted from PBMCs, taken less than 25 months after vaccination. These receptors were collected from a man between 50 and 75 years old who received an inactivated influenza vaccine.

This clonotype was counted only a few times. In nucleotides, the CDR3 is TGTGCCAGCACCCGGGCTAGCGGGTTCTTCTACGAGCAGTACTTC. Amino acids: CASTRASGFFYEQYF. The chain is built from TRBV27 and TRBJ2-7, with 8 bases fitting TRBD2. Trimming removed 7 bases from V and 3 bases from J; junction bases left unmatched: 11. The CDR3 is made up of 15 amino acids. CDR1 and CDR2 (germline): MNHEY, SMNVEV (reference sequence).

This clonotype was counted a few times. This chain joins TRBV4-1 and TRBJ2-1; 9 bases line up with TRBD1. V trimming: 3 bases; J trimming: 10 bases; junction bases outside the gene matches: 13. Germline CDR1 MGHRA, CDR2 YSYEKL. The CDR3 length is 16 residues. The CDR3 DNA is TGCGCCAGCAGCCAGCTTCCGGGACAGGGTATAGGGGAGCAGTTCTTC. Encoded protein: CASSQLPGQGIGEQFF.

This clonotype appeared many times. The gene calls are TRBV9 and TRBJ2-7; either TRBD1 or TRBD2 may supply D (7 bases each). The CDR3 covers 14 residues. Looked up from germline, CDR1 is SGDLS and CDR2 is YYNGEE. Trimming removed 4 bases from V and 2 bases from J, with 13 bases in between. CDR3 in amino acids: CASSSGGETYEQYF. Written as DNA, the CDR3 is TGTGCCAGCAGCTCAGGGGGGGAAACCTACGAGCAGTACTTC.

The rearrangement joins TRBV2 to TRBJ2-7; TRBD1 matches at 7 bases. Germline V gives CDR1 SNHLY, CDR2 FYNNEI. This CDR3 has 11 residues. V was pared by 6 bases and J by 12 bases, with 8 bases of the junction left unmatched. Here the CDR3 DNA reads TGTGCCAGCAGGACAGGGCCCTCGGGGTACTTC. It encodes CASRTGPSGYF. The whole variable domain, remainder taken from reference TRBV2 and TRBJ2-7, is EPEVTQTPSHQVTQMGQEVILRCVPISNHLYFYWYRQILGQKVEFLVSFYNNEISEKSEIFDDQFSVERPDGSNFTLKIRSTKLEDSAMYFCASRTGPSGYFGPGTRLTVT.

This clonotype was detected ten times or more. This chain uses TRBV6-6 with TRBJ1-1, with TRBD1 as a possible D gene (6 bases). CDR1 and CDR2 from the germline V gene are MNHNY and SVGAGI (reference sequence). Deletions cut 6 bases from V and 6 bases from J, with 8 bases between. The CDR3 contains 11 residues. The CDR3: CASRQGSEAFF. CDR3 nucleotide sequence: TGTGCCAGCAGACAGGGTTCTGAAGCTTTCTTT.

This clonotype was picked up many times. In DNA form, the CDR3 reads TGTGCCAGCAGCTTACGTCCAGCGGGAGGCACAGATACGCAGTATTTT. Translated: CASSLRPAGGTDTQYF. The chain recombines TRBV7-8 with TRBJ2-3, with TRBD2 identical over 8 bases. CDR3 size: 16 residues. CDR1 is SGHVS and CDR2 is FQNEAQ in the germline V gene. The trim removed 2 bases at V and 1 base at J, leaving 5 bases unmatched.

This clonotype was observed a few times. The chain combines TRBV6-1 with TRBJ2-4; D gene ambiguous. The CDR3 is made up of 15 amino acids. In germline, CDR1 is MNHNS, CDR2 SASEGT. V was pared by 7 bases and J by 0 bases, with 13 bases between. CDR3 sequence: CASTQWGLAKNIQYF. For the CDR3, the DNA is TGTGCCAGCACCCAGTGGGGTCTAGCCAAAAACATTCAGTACTTC.

This chain uses TRBV5-4 with TRBJ2-1; D ambiguous. Trimming cost V 0 bases and J 5 bases, with 12 bases left between them. In germline, CDR1 is SGHNT, CDR2 YYREEE (reference sequence). This CDR3 spans 15 amino acids. The CDR3 coding sequence is TGTGCCAGCAGCTTGGTTGGGCCGGCCGACAATGAGCAGTTCTTC. Encoded protein: CASSLVGPADNEQFF.

This clonotype was observed a few times. CDR3 in amino acids: CASSPGTGVGEQYF. CDR3 nucleotide sequence: TGCGCCAGCAGCCCGGGGACAGGGGTGGGCGAGCAGTACTTC. The genes are TRBV5-1 and TRBJ2-7; 10 nucleotides line up with TRBD1. The trim removed 4 bases at V and 6 bases at J, leaving 7 bases unmatched. Germline assignment: CDR1 SGHRS and CDR2 YFSETQ. The CDR3 is 14 amino acids.

The sample holds a few counts of this clonotype. J is TRBJ1-5 and V is TRBV6-2 or TRBV6-3; D call uncertain. Trimming removed 1 base from V and 2 bases from J, with 12 bases in between. Germline V gene lookup returns CDR1 MNHEY and CDR2 SVGEGT. This CDR3 region has 16 residues. The CDR3 DNA reads as TGTGCCAGCAGTTACTTAAAGTGGTCCGGCAATCAGCCCCAGCATTTT. Translating gives CASSYLKWSGNQPQHF.

This clonotype showed up just a few times. This chain connects TRBV6-5 to TRBJ2-1; 7 positions agree with TRBD1. The germline V gene has CDR1 MNHEY and CDR2 SVGAGI. This CDR3 is built from 15 residues. Losses at the gene ends were 2 bases for V and 2 bases for J; bases not matched to a gene: 3. This CDR3 reads CASSYPGQPYNEQFF. The CDR3 region has the DNA TGTGCCAGCAGTTACCCGGGACAGCCCTACAATGAGCAGTTCTTC.

The V and J genes are TRBV12-3 or TRBV12-4 and TRBJ2-5, with TRBD2 matching over 7 bases. The CDR3 loop spans 17 amino acids. V gave up 5 bases and J gave up 5 bases; unmatched junction bases: 17. For the CDR3, the DNA is TGTGCCAGCAGTCCCCCGGTAAGGGCGGGGGATTGGGAGACCCAGTACTTC. Translated: CASSPPVRAGDWETQYF.

The chain combines TRBV12-2 with TRBJ1-2. TRBV12-2 is a listed pseudogene. The CDR3 runs to 14 residues. CDR3 sequence reads: CASRLAFSNYGYTF. The CDR3 DNA reads TGTGCAAGTCGCTTAGCGTTCAGTAACTATGGCTACACCTTC.

This clonotype was detected a few times. This sequence joins TRBV20-1 and TRBJ1-2; weak D call: TRBD1 (6 bases). The CDR3 covers 13 residues. The V gene lost 2 bases and the J gene lost 5 bases, with 12 bases spanning the gap. Germline CDR1 is DFQATT and CDR2 is SNEGSKA (reference sequence). The CDR3 region has the DNA TGCAGTGCTAGACACGGGGGCGGGTATGGCTACACCTTC. This encodes CSARHGGGYGYTF.

This chain links TRBV12-3 or TRBV12-4 with TRBJ2-7; maybe TRBD1 (5 bases). Deletions cut 4 bases from V and 2 bases from J, with 9 bases between. This CDR3 contains 13 residues. The CDR3 protein is CASSSSTAYEQYF. The CDR3 nucleotides read TGTGCCAGCAGTTCATCGACAGCCTACGAGCAGTACTTC.

V gene TRBV7-9 combines with J gene TRBJ2-6; D gene uncertain. Trimming removed 6 bases from V and 0 bases from J, with 15 bases in between. The germline gives CDR1 SEHNR, CDR2 FQNEAQ (reference sequence). This CDR3 spans 17 amino acids. The CDR3 region is CASSSTLPISGANVLTF. The CDR3 bases are TGTGCCAGCAGTTCAACACTCCCAATCTCTGGGGCCAACGTCCTGACTTTC.

The CDR3 protein is CASSLGQGNEQFF. CDR3 DNA: TGTGCCAGCAGTCTCGGACAGGGCAATGAGCAGTTCTTC. The rearrangement links TRBV27 to TRBJ2-1, with TRBD1 matching over 8 bases. This CDR3 comprises 13 residues. Germline trimming cut 5 bases from V and 6 bases from J; bases unmatched to any gene: 3. Germline lookup yields CDR1 MNHEY and CDR2 SMNVEV (reference sequence).

This clonotype occurred a few times. V usage is TRBV4-2 and J usage is TRBJ1-1, with 8 nucleotides matching TRBD1. Trimming at V came to 3 bases and at J to 5 bases, leaving 8 bases not matched to a gene. Germline V gene lookup returns CDR1 LGHNA and CDR2 YNFKEQ. The CDR3 loop spans 15 amino acids. The CDR3 reads CASSQEDRGYTEAFF. The CDR3 DNA is TGTGCCAGCAGCCAGGAAGACAGGGGTTATACTGAAGCTTTCTTT.

J is TRBJ2-7 and V is TRBV13; 7 bases fit TRBD1. The germline CDR1 and CDR2 sequences are PRHDT and FYEKMQ (reference sequence). This CDR3 spans 14 amino acids. J gave up 5 bases and V 2 bases, and 6 bases lay outside the gene matches. CDR3 DNA sequence: TGTGCCAGCAGCTTACGAGACAGGGATCACGAGCAGTACTTC. This translates into CASSLRDRDHEQYF. Based on the CDR3 plus reference TRBV13 and TRBJ2-7, the full variable domain is AAGVIQSPRHLIKEKRETATLKCYPIPRHDTVYWYQQGPGQDPQFLISFYEKMQSDKGSIPDRFSAQQFSDYHSELNMSSLELGDSALYFCASSLRDRDHEQYFGPGTRLTVT.

This clonotype showed up many times. V and J are TRBV11-2 and TRBJ2-7, with D perhaps matching TRBD1 or TRBD2 (5 bases each). There are 13 residues in the CDR3. Germline V gene data show CDR1 as SGHAT and CDR2 as FQNNGV. V was clipped by 5 bases and J by 4 bases, with 12 bases between them. The chain's CDR3 is CASSLGTSYEQYF. CDR3 coding DNA: TGTGCCAGCAGCCTTGGGACGAGTTACGAGCAGTACTTC. Full variable domain (remainder filled in from reference TRBV11-2 and TRBJ2-7): EAGVAQSPRYKIIEKRQSVAFWCNPISGHATLYWYQQILGQGPKLLIQFQNNGVVDDSQLPKDRFSAERLKGVDSTLKIQPAKLEDSAVYLCASSLGTSYEQYFGPGTRLTVT.

This chain uses TRBV4-1 with TRBJ2-7; D unresolved. Trimming removed 0 bases at V and 3 bases at J, with 9 bases between. The CDR3 runs to 14 residues. The germline gives CDR1 MGHRA, CDR2 YSYEKL. CDR3 sequence (DNA): TGCGCCAGCAGCCAAGATCCCGGATACTACGAGCAGTACTTC. This encodes CASSQDPGYYEQYF.

The chain joins TRBV27 to TRBJ2-3; D is uncertain. The V gene's germline CDR1 is MNHEY and CDR2 SMNVEV (reference sequence). Trimming took 3 bases from V and 6 from J, leaving 10 bases between them. The CDR3 consists of 13 residues. CDR3 in DNA: TGTGCCAGCAGTTTTGCTAGTAGGGATACGCAGTATTTT. Encoded protein: CASSFASRDTQYF.

This clonotype was counted only a few times. The chain uses TRBV9 and TRBJ2-1, with 9 bases aligning to TRBD2. CDR3 length: 15 amino acids. CDR1 is SGDLS, CDR2 YYNGEE, per germline. V shed 6 bases and J 8 bases; nucleotides not matched to a gene: 12. The CDR3 spells CASTPGLAGRDEQFF. The CDR3 coding sequence is TGTGCCAGCACCCCGGGCCTAGCGGGAAGGGATGAGCAGTTCTTC. The variable domain in full, completed from reference TRBV9 and TRBJ2-1, reads DSGVTQTPKHLITATGQRVTLRCSPRSGDLSVYWYQQSLDQGLQFLIQYYNGEERAKGNILERFSAQQFPDLHSELNLSSLELGDSALYFCASTPGLAGRDEQFFGPGTRLTVL.

This clonotype was counted a few times. The DNA for the CDR3 is TGTGCCAGCAGCGTAGCTACCTGGGGCGACGAGCAGTACTTC. Translation gives CASSVATWGDEQYF. V and J are TRBV9 and TRBJ2-7; possibly TRBD1 for D (5 bases). Trimming pared 0 bases from V and 5 bases from J, leaving 12 bases between. The germline CDR1 and CDR2 sequences are SGDLS and YYNGEE. This CDR3 has 14 residues.